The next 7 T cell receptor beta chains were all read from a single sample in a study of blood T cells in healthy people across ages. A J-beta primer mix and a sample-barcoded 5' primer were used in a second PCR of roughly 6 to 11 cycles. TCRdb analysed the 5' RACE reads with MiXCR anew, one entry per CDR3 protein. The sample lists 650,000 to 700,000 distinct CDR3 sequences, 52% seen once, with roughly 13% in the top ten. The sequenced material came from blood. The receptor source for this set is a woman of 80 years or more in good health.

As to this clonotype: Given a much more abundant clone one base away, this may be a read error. Written as DNA, the CDR3 is TGTGCCAGCAGTTGCAGCGGGAGGGGCACAGATACGCAGTATTTT. The encoded protein is CASSCSGRGTDTQYF. The chain carries TRBV27 and TRBJ2-3; 10 bases map to TRBD2. The germline CDR1 and CDR2 sequences are MNHEY and SMNVEV (reference sequence). The CDR3 is 15 amino acids. The J segment lost 1 base and the V segment lost 4 bases, leaving 2 bases of the junction unmatched.

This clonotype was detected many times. DNA of the CDR3: TGTGCCAGCAGTCCGAGCAGGAATTCGGGGTTCCATGGCTACACCTTC. Its protein is CASSPSRNSGFHGYTF. The chain recombines TRBV6-2 or TRBV6-3 with TRBJ1-2; D uncertain. Germline V gene data show CDR1 as MNHEY and CDR2 as SVGEGT. The CDR3 has 16 residues. Deletions cut 5 bases from V and 6 bases from J, with 22 bases between.

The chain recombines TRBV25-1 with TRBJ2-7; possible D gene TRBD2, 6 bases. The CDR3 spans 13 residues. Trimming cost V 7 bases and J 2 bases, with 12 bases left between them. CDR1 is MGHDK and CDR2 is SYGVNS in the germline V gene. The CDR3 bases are TGTGCCAGCACGCGGGGCACCCCCTACGAGCAGTACTTC. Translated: CASTRGTPYEQYF.

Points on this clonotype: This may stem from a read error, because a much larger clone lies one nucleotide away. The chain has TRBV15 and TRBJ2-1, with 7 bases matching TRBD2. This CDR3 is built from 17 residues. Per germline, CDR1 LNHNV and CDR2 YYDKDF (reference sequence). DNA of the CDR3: TGTGCCACCAACAGAGATCCCCCTAGCGGACCCTACAATGAGCAGTTCTTC. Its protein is CATNRDPPSGPYNEQFF.

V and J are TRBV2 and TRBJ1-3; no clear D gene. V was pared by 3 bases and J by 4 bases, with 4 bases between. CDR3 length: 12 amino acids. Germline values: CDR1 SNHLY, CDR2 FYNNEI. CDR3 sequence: CASSDNGNTIYF. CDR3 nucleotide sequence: TGTGCCAGCAGTGATAACGGAAACACCATATATTTT. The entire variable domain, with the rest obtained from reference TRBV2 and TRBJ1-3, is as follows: EPEVTQTPSHQVTQMGQEVILRCVPISNHLYFYWYRQILGQKVEFLVSFYNNEISEKSEIFDDQFSVERPDGSNFTLKIRSTKLEDSAMYFCASSDNGNTIYFGEGSWLTVV.

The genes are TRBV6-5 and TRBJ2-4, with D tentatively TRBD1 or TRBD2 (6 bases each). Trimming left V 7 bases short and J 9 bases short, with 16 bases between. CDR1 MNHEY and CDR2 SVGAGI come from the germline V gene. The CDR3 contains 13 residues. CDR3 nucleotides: TGTGCCAGCACCAAGGGGGGAAACGGCATTCAGTACTTC. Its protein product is CASTKGGNGIQYF.

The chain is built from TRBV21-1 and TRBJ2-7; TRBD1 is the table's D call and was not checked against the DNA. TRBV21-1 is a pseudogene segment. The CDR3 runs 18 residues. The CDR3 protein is CASSKDINRTGSSYEQYF. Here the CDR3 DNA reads TGTGCCAGCAGCAAAGACATCAATAGGACAGGGAGCTCCTACGAGCAGTACTTC.